Listed below are T cell receptor beta chains from one sample, sequenced in a study. TCRdb ran MiXCR on the 5' RACE reads and lists one entry per CDR3 protein. The sample has 50,000 to 65,000 distinct CDR3 sequences, 25% to 30% seen once; the top ten hold 2.5% to 3.5%. Sequenced material: tumor-infiltrating memory CD4+ T cells sorted from the breast tumor. The source is a female donor with breast cancer. Each CDR3 is given with its conserved first and last residue.

v_call cdr3_aa
TRBV20-1 CSARKGMVSTEAFF
TRBV20-1 CSANRGNTEAFF
TRBV29-1 CSVGLPGVQKLFF
TRBV28 CASSRTGASNQPQHF
TRBV9 CASSVDGARDTEAFF
TRBV28 CATEERGLTDTQYF
TRBV20-1 CSASSRKGNYGYTF
TRBV24-1 CATSDFVGGKDTQYF
TRBV5-1 CASSLDGGYPYEQYF
TRBV25-1 CASSADARAPGWGSPLHF
TRBV20-1 CSASTNEQFF
TRBV5-5 CASSLGPGGGLETQYF
TRBV6-1 CASSRDHSYEQYF
TRBV7-3 CASSLMATSDTQYF
TRBV7-2 CASRRTGVDEQYF
TRBV7-2 CASSRDRLYEQYF
TRBV4-2 CASSQVAGTGVPTEAFF
TRBV20-1 CSARGVTYLEDQPQHF
TRBV7-2 CASSSGQGREETQYF
TRBV5-1 CASRFGPTTDTQYF
TRBV5-1 CASSFPDRTDTQYF
TRBV20-1 CSARASGGAGEQFF
TRBV5-1 CASSLGQIYNEQFF
TRBV7-2 CASRPDRGRSDTQYF
TRBV28 CASTNTPRSSYEQYF
TRBV11-2 CASSLHLDRGYEQFF
TRBV6-5 CASSYDRGPGNTIYF
TRBV6-1 CASSVMVGETQYF
TRBV20-1 CSARSYQETQYF
TRBV7-2 CASSLGTGAFF
TRBV6-2/TRBV6-3 CASSYDFRAFF
TRBV7-2 CASSQFGGRAEETQYF
TRBV5-1 CASSLEVDTEAFF
TRBV3-1 CASRDRFMNTEAFF
TRBV5-1 CASSGRGLAVGSDNEQFF
TRBV5-1 CSSQGGTSGSETQYF
TRBV28 CASSFRGRTQFF
TRBV7-6 CASSPTVNQPQHF
TRBV5-1 CASSLDRKSEKLFF
TRBV28 CASSINNGETQYF
TRBV5-1 CASSPTGTSGETQYF
TRBV14 CASSQRDRGYGTQYF
TRBV6-2/TRBV6-3 CASSSPSRQETQYF
TRBV7-9 CASSSPGLGYNEQFF